A single sample gave rise to the 12 T cell receptor beta chains below, sequenced in a study of T cell responses to AZD1222 COVID-19 vaccine. Assay used: immunoSEQ multiplex PCR; TCRdb lists only in-frame clones, some missing. This table has 100,000 to 150,000 clones, about 90% appearing once. The sample was peripheral blood, taken on day 0 of AZD1222 vaccination. Receptors originate from an adult in good health.

The chain couples TRBV19 to TRBJ2-5; a weak D match, TRBD2 (7 bases). CDR1 is LNHDA, CDR2 SQIVND, per germline (reference sequence). This CDR3 region has 15 residues. Trimming removed 1 base at V and 5 bases at J, with 14 bases between. This chain's CDR3 is CASSIVGGGGETQYF. DNA for the CDR3: TGTGCCAGTAGTATAGTAGGGGGGGGCGGTGAGACCCAGTACTTC. The full variable domain, completed using reference TRBV19 and TRBJ2-5, is DGGITQSPKYLFRKEGQNVTLSCEQNLNHDAMYWYRQDPGQGLRLIYYSQIVNDFQKGDIAEGYSVSREKKESFPLTVTSAQKNPTAFYLCASSIVGGGGETQYFGPGTRLLVL.

The chain carries TRBV13 and TRBJ1-2, with D maybe TRBD1 (5 bases). Germline assignment: CDR1 PRHDT and CDR2 FYEKMQ (reference sequence). Trimming shortened V by 6 bases and J by 8 bases, and 13 bases separated the two germline ends. The CDR3 consists of 12 residues. The CDR3 is CASSSGTLGYTF. The CDR3 nucleotides are TGTGCCAGCAGTTCCGGGACTCTAGGCTACACCTTC.

J is TRBJ2-1 and V is TRBV28, with 7 bases matching TRBD2. J was trimmed by 7 bases and V by 2 bases; bases with no gene match: 11. The CDR3 covers 16 residues. Looked up from germline, CDR1 is MDHEN and CDR2 is SYDVKM. DNA for the CDR3: TGTGCCAGCAGTTTAAGCGGGATCTCCCCTAGGAATGAGCAGTTCTTC. This translates into CASSLSGISPRNEQFF.

This chain connects TRBV3-1 (or the pseudogene TRBV3-2) to TRBJ1-1; 9 positions match TRBD1. From germline, CDR1 is LGHDT and CDR2 YNNKEL (reference sequence). Losses at the gene ends were 4 bases for V and 0 bases for J; bases not matched to a gene: 9. CDR3 length: 17 amino acids. In DNA form, the CDR3 reads TGTGCCAGCAGCCGACTCCCACAGGGGGCCGTGAACACTGAAGCTTTCTTT. Protein sequence: CASSRLPQGAVNTEAFF.

The chain couples TRBV19 to TRBJ1-2; 7 nucleotides align to TRBD1. Germline CDR1 and CDR2: LNHDA and SQIVND (reference sequence). CDR3 length: 16 amino acids. V trimming: 4 bases; J trimming: 8 bases; junction bases outside the gene matches: 16. As DNA, the CDR3 is TGTGCCAGTAGTAACCCGGGACAGCAAACCACTGGGGGCTACACCTTC. Protein product: CASSNPGQQTTGGYTF.

This chain links TRBV7-3 with TRBJ2-3; D gene uncertain. The V end was cut by 3 bases, the J end by 4 bases, with 11 bases between. This CDR3 has 14 amino acids. Germline V lookup: CDR1 SGHTA, CDR2 FQGTGA. CDR3 bases: TGTGCCAGCAGCTTTAGTTCGGGTTCAGATACGCAGTATTTT. Its protein product is CASSFSSGSDTQYF.

The chain has TRBV13 and TRBJ1-4; weak D call: TRBD1 (5 bases). In germline, CDR1 is PRHDT, CDR2 FYEKMQ (reference sequence). The V end was cut by 2 bases, the J end by 16 bases, with 17 bases between. The CDR3 consists of 13 residues. The CDR3 is CASSLRGPQEKFF. Written as DNA, the CDR3 is TGTGCCAGCAGCTTAAGGGGCCCACAAGAAAAGTTTTTT. Supplemented by reference TRBV13 and TRBJ1-4, the full variable domain reads AAGVIQSPRHLIKEKRETATLKCYPIPRHDTVYWYQQGPGQDPQFLISFYEKMQSDKGSIPDRFSAQQFSDYHSELNMSSLELGDSALYFCASSLRGPQEKFFGSGTQLSVL.

The V gene is TRBV19, the J gene TRBJ1-2, with TRBD1 matching over 9 bases. The CDR3 consists of 14 residues. Germline trimming cut 6 bases from V and 1 base from J; bases unmatched to any gene: 3. Germline V gene lookup returns CDR1 LNHDA and CDR2 SQIVND (reference sequence). The CDR3 spells CASRRDRVNYGYTF. CDR3 nucleotide sequence: TGTGCCAGTAGGCGGGACAGGGTTAACTATGGCTACACCTTC.

The chain's CDR3 is CASSPPGLGGSPLHF. CDR3 nucleotides: TGTGCCAGCTCACCCCCGGGACTTGGCGGATCACCCCTCCACTTT. The rearrangement links TRBV18 to TRBJ1-6, with D perhaps TRBD1 (5 bases). The ends were cut back, 3 bases at V and 10 bases at J, with 16 bases in the middle. The CDR3 sequence is 15 residues long. Per germline, CDR1 KGHSH and CDR2 LQKENI.

V gene TRBV12-3 or TRBV12-4 combines with J gene TRBJ1-3; no firm D call. V gave up 3 bases and J gave up 3 bases, with 6 bases separating them. The CDR3 consists of 13 residues. The CDR3 reads CASSFGLGNTIYF. Written as DNA, the CDR3 is TGTGCCAGCAGTTTTGGGCTTGGAAACACCATATATTTT.

J is TRBJ1-2 and V is TRBV28; a possible D gene is TRBD1 (6 bases). CDR3 length equals 13 residues. The germline V gene encodes CDR1 MDHEN and CDR2 SYDVKM. Trimming took off 7 bases at V and 8 bases at J, with 17 bases between the two ends. CDR3 bases: TGTGCCAGCACCCTTCTAAGGGGGAAGGGCTACACCTTC. It specifies CASTLLRGKGYTF.

V usage is TRBV3-1 (or the pseudogene TRBV3-2) and J usage is TRBJ1-3, with D tentatively TRBD1 (5 bases). Per germline, CDR1 LGHDT and CDR2 YNNKEL (reference sequence). V gave up 4 bases and J gave up 4 bases, with 14 bases separating them. The CDR3 is 15 residues long. CDR3 amino acids: CASSPTVIKGNTIYF. The CDR3 region has the DNA TGTGCCAGCAGCCCGACAGTGATTAAAGGAAACACCATATATTTT.